A selection of T cell receptor beta chains follows, all from one sample in a study of T cell repertoires in aging, cancer and after chemotherapy. TCRdb itself ran the multiplex PCR reads through MiXCR, one entry per CDR3 protein. The sample lists about 10,000 distinct CDR3 sequences, 20% to 30% occurring once. The sample taken for sequencing was blood. Receptors were obtained from a human donor with a blood cancer. The donor label of this sample is uncertain. CDR3s include the opening cysteine and the closing phenylalanine or tryptophan. The D gene is left open where the match is weak. Clone size, where shown, is once, few, many, or a class for clones that have expanded.

v_call	d_call	clone_size	j_call	cdr3_aa	cdr3_nt
TRBV5-1	NA	NA	TRBJ1-4	CASSLQGVTNEKLFF	TGCGCCAGCAGCCTACAGGGTGTAACTAATGAAAAACTGTTTTTT
TRBV18	NA	NA	TRBJ1-1	CASSPPNTEAFF	TGTGCCAGCTCACCTCCTAACACTGAAGCTTTCTTT
TRBV19	NA	medium-sized	TRBJ2-1	CASRLPGVYNEQFF	TGTGCCAGTAGGCTCCCGGGAGTGTACAATGAGCAGTTCTTC
TRBV30	NA	few	TRBJ1-5	CAWSHSGTSNQPQHF	TGTGCCTGGAGCCACAGTGGTACTAGCAATCAGCCCCAGCATTTT
TRBV18	TRBD1	NA	TRBJ2-7	CASSQRQGRYEQYF	TGTGCCAGCTCTCAGAGACAGGGGCGATACGAGCAGTACTTC
TRBV19	NA	medium-sized	TRBJ1-6	CASSSGGNSPLHF	TGTGCCAGTAGTTCTGGGGGCAATTCACCCCTCCACTTT
TRBV27	NA	medium-sized	TRBJ2-4	CASSPQAGTKNIQYF	TGTGCCAGCAGTCCACAGGCGGGGACCAAAAACATTCAGTACTTC
TRBV6-2/TRBV6-3	TRBD1	few	TRBJ1-1	CASSPGGLNTEAFF	TGTGCCAGCAGCCCAGGGGGCTTGAACACTGAAGCTTTCTTT
TRBV5-4	NA	NA	TRBJ1-1	CASSSDSEAFF	TGTGCCAGCAGCTCGGACTCTGAAGCTTTCTTT
TRBV11-1	NA	medium-sized	TRBJ2-6	CASSWSSGANVLTF	TGTGCCAGCAGTTGGAGCTCTGGGGCCAACGTCCTGACTTTC
TRBV6-1	NA	NA	TRBJ1-1	CASSLGGGNTEAFF	TGTGCCAGCAGCTTAGGAGGGGGGAACACTGAAGCTTTCTTT
TRBV7-9	TRBD2	few	TRBJ2-2	CASSLLAGSSIAGGNTGELFF	TGTGCCAGCAGCTTATTAGCGGGTTCGTCGATAGCGGGAGGAAACACCGGGGAGCTGTTTTTT
TRBV6-5	TRBD2	medium-sized	TRBJ2-1	CASSYGTSAYNEQFF	TGTGCCAGCAGTTACGGGACTAGCGCCTACAATGAGCAGTTCTTC